These T cell receptor beta chains were read from a single sample in a study of metastatic and nonmetastatic thyroid tumors. From the PCR reads, TCRdb re-called clones with MiXCR. The table has roughly 72,000 clones, roughly 18% seen once. Sequences were obtained from blood. Receptor source: a female donor with papillary thyroid cancer or a benign thyroid nodule (not recorded which). Some clones in this sample may be carry-over from other donors' samples. CDR3s include the opening cysteine and the closing phenylalanine or tryptophan. A D gene is named only where the DNA matches it firmly. Clone size appears in some rows only: once, few, many, or a class for an expanded clone.

TRBV5-4,NA,NA,TRBJ1-5,CASSPGGAQPQHF,TGTGCCAGCAGCCCTGGAGGGGCTCAGCCCCAGCATTTT
TRBV3-1,TRBD2,many,TRBJ2-5,CASSQGSGTGGETQYF,TGTGCCAGCAGCCAAGGTAGCGGGACGGGTGGGGAGACCCAGTACTTC
TRBV7-2,TRBD2,NA,TRBJ2-2,CASRTSGRNTGELFF,TGTGCCAGCAGAACTAGCGGTCGGAACACCGGGGAGCTGTTTTTT
TRBV28,TRBD1,many,TRBJ1-5,CASSLFPGQGGIQPQHF,TGTGCCAGCAGTTTATTTCCCGGACAGGGGGGCATTCAGCCCCAGCATTTT
TRBV10-2,NA,many,TRBJ2-2,CASSPGTELVGGELFF,TGCGCCAGCAGTCCCGGGACGGAGTTGGTAGGGGGGGAGCTGTTTTTT
TRBV6-4,TRBD2,NA,TRBJ2-1,CASLAGVNEQFF,TGTGCCAGCCTAGCGGGAGTTAATGAGCAGTTCTTC
TRBV7-6,NA,NA,TRBJ2-2,CASSLAGRAGELFF,TGTGCCAGCAGCTTAGCGGGACGGGCCGGGGAGCTGTTTTTT
TRBV20-1,NA,NA,TRBJ1-2,CGARLGVGNYGYTF,TGCGGTGCTAGGTTGGGGGTTGGTAACTATGGCTACACCTTC
TRBV6-1,NA,NA,TRBJ1-5,CASSEQAGVYSNQPQHF,TGTGCCAGCAGTGAACAGGCTGGAGTCTATAGCAATCAGCCCCAGCATTTT
TRBV14,TRBD1,NA,TRBJ2-7,CASSRGVRTGDSYEQYF,TGTGCCAGCAGCCGGGGGGTCAGGACAGGGGACTCCTACGAGCAGTACTTC
TRBV5-1,TRBD1,many,TRBJ2-7,CASSPDRVGWGYEQYF,TGCGCCAGCAGCCCGGACAGGGTGGGATGGGGCTACGAGCAGTACTTC
TRBV29-1,TRBD1,many,TRBJ2-3,CSVTDRANTDTQYF,TGCAGCGTCACCGACAGGGCTAACACAGATACGCAGTATTTT
TRBV28,NA,many,TRBJ1-2,CASSFPYPKREIYGYTF,TGTGCCAGCAGTTTCCCCTACCCAAAGCGGGAGATCTATGGCTACACTTTC
TRBV5-1,TRBD1,many,TRBJ2-3,CASSTGQGGADTQYF,TGCGCCAGCAGCACGGGACAGGGTGGGGCAGATACGCAGTATTTT
TRBV27,NA,NA,TRBJ2-7,CASSPSGNSYEQYF,TGTGCCAGCAGTCCCTCAGGGAACTCCTACGAGCAGTACTTC
TRBV9,TRBD1,many,TRBJ2-5,CASSLFQGVGQETQYF,TGTGCCAGCAGCCTTTTTCAGGGGGTCGGCCAAGAGACCCAGTACTTC
TRBV6-1,NA,few,TRBJ1-2,CASGTRVSGYTF,TGTGCCAGCGGTACCAGGGTCTCGGGCTACACCTTC
TRBV7-8,TRBD2,many,TRBJ2-3,CASSLGSRGRITDTQYF,TGTGCCAGCAGCTTAGGATCCCGCGGGAGAATCACAGATACGCAGTATTTT
TRBV4-1,NA,many,TRBJ2-7,CASSGSVTQPTNYEQYF,TGCGCCAGCAGCGGGTCCGTCACCCAACCTACTAACTACGAGCAGTACTTC
TRBV20-1,NA,NA,TRBJ1-1,CSASQGLFTEAFF,TGCAGTGCTAGTCAGGGTCTGTTCACTGAAGCTTTCTTT
TRBV20-1,TRBD1,NA,TRBJ1-5,CSASHPGQLSNQPQHF,TGCAGTGCTAGTCACCCGGGACAGTTAAGCAATCAGCCCCAGCATTTT
TRBV11-1,TRBD2,few,TRBJ2-1,CASSLAKTSGLLSSYNEQFF,TGTGCCAGCAGCTTAGCGAAAACTAGCGGACTGTTGAGCTCCTACAATGAGCAGTTCTTC
TRBV9,NA,many,TRBJ2-1,CASSVEGSGSNEQFF,TGTGCCAGCAGCGTAGAGGGTAGCGGTAGCAATGAGCAGTTCTTC
TRBV19,NA,many,TRBJ1-1,CASSNPTDTEAFF,TGTGCCAGTAGCAATCCGACAGATACTGAAGCTTTCTTT
TRBV6-2/TRBV6-3,NA,many,TRBJ1-2,CANSKTPYYGYTF,TGTGCCAACTCAAAGACCCCTTACTATGGCTACACCTTC
TRBV2,TRBD1,NA,TRBJ2-7,CASSDRNPGQGVIYEQYF,TGTGCCAGCAGTGATAGAAATCCGGGACAGGGGGTAATCTACGAGCAGTACTTC
TRBV7-2,TRBD1,many,TRBJ1-4,CASSYRPGQGVEKLFF,TGTGCCAGCAGCTACCGACCGGGACAGGGGGTTGAAAAACTGTTTTTT
TRBV5-1,TRBD1,many,TRBJ1-2,CASSLGQGANGYTF,TGCGCCAGCAGCTTGGGCCAGGGGGCGAATGGCTACACCTTC
TRBV18,TRBD2,NA,TRBJ2-7,CASSPSIGLAGGSYEQYF,TGTGCCAGCTCACCGTCCATTGGGCTAGCGGGAGGTTCCTACGAGCAGTACTTC
TRBV28,TRBD2,NA,TRBJ2-3,CASSFLAGGQGPDTQYF,TGTGCCAGCAGTTTCCTAGCGGGGGGGCAAGGTCCAGATACGCAGTATTTT
TRBV3-1,NA,many,TRBJ2-7,CASSQAQLALSSYEQYF,TGTGCCAGCAGCCAAGCCCAGCTAGCGCTGAGCTCCTACGAGCAGTACTTC
TRBV28,NA,NA,TRBJ1-5,CASSPGSVLPQHF,TGTGCCAGCAGTCCGGGTAGTGTGCTGCCCCAGCATTTT
TRBV19,NA,NA,TRBJ2-1,CASSIQRVRPNEQFF,TGTGCCAGTAGTATTCAGCGGGTGCGTCCAAATGAGCAGTTCTTC
TRBV19,NA,NA,TRBJ1-6,CASSIQGNRTPLHF,TGTGCCAGTAGTATACAGGGGAATAGGACACCCCTCCACTTT
TRBV6-1,NA,NA,TRBJ2-3,CASSEAGGTDTQYF,TGTGCCAGCAGTGAAGCGGGGGGCACAGATACGCAGTATTTT
TRBV9,TRBD2,many,TRBJ2-1,CASSAVAGGDNEQFF,TGTGCCAGCAGCGCCGTAGCGGGAGGGGACAATGAGCAGTTCTTC
TRBV30,NA,many,TRBJ1-1,CAWSGMRLAFF,TGTGCCTGGAGTGGGATGCGCTTAGCTTTCTTT
TRBV6-1,TRBD2,many,TRBJ2-1,CASSEEPGLAPNEQFF,TGTGCCAGCAGTGAAGAACCGGGACTAGCGCCCAATGAGCAGTTCTTC